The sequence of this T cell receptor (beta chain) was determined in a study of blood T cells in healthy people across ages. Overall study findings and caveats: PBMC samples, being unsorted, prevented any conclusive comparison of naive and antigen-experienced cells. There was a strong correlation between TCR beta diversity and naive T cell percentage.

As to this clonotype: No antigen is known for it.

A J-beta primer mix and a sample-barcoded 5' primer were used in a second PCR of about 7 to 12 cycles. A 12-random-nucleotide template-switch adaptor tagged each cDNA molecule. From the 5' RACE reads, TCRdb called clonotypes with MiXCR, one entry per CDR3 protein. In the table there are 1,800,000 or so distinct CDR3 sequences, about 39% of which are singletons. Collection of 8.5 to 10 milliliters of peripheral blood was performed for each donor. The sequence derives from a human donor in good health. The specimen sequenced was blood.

This chain's CDR3 is CASSPPAGRRGEQFF. The CDR3 coding sequence is TGTGCCAGCAGCCCCCCCGCAGGGCGCCGGGGTGAGCAGTTCTTC. The chain carries TRBV11-2 and TRBJ2-1, with D perhaps matching TRBD1 or TRBD2 (5 bases each). CDR1 is SGHAT and CDR2 is FQNNGV in the germline V gene. V lost 5 bases and J 9 bases, leaving 20 bases between the germline ends. The CDR3 runs 15 residues. The whole variable domain, filled in from reference TRBV11-2 and TRBJ2-1, reads EAGVAQSPRYKIIEKRQSVAFWCNPISGHATLYWYQQILGQGPKLLIQFQNNGVVDDSQLPKDRFSAERLKGVDSTLKIQPAKLEDSAVYLCASSPPAGRRGEQFFGPGTRLTVL.